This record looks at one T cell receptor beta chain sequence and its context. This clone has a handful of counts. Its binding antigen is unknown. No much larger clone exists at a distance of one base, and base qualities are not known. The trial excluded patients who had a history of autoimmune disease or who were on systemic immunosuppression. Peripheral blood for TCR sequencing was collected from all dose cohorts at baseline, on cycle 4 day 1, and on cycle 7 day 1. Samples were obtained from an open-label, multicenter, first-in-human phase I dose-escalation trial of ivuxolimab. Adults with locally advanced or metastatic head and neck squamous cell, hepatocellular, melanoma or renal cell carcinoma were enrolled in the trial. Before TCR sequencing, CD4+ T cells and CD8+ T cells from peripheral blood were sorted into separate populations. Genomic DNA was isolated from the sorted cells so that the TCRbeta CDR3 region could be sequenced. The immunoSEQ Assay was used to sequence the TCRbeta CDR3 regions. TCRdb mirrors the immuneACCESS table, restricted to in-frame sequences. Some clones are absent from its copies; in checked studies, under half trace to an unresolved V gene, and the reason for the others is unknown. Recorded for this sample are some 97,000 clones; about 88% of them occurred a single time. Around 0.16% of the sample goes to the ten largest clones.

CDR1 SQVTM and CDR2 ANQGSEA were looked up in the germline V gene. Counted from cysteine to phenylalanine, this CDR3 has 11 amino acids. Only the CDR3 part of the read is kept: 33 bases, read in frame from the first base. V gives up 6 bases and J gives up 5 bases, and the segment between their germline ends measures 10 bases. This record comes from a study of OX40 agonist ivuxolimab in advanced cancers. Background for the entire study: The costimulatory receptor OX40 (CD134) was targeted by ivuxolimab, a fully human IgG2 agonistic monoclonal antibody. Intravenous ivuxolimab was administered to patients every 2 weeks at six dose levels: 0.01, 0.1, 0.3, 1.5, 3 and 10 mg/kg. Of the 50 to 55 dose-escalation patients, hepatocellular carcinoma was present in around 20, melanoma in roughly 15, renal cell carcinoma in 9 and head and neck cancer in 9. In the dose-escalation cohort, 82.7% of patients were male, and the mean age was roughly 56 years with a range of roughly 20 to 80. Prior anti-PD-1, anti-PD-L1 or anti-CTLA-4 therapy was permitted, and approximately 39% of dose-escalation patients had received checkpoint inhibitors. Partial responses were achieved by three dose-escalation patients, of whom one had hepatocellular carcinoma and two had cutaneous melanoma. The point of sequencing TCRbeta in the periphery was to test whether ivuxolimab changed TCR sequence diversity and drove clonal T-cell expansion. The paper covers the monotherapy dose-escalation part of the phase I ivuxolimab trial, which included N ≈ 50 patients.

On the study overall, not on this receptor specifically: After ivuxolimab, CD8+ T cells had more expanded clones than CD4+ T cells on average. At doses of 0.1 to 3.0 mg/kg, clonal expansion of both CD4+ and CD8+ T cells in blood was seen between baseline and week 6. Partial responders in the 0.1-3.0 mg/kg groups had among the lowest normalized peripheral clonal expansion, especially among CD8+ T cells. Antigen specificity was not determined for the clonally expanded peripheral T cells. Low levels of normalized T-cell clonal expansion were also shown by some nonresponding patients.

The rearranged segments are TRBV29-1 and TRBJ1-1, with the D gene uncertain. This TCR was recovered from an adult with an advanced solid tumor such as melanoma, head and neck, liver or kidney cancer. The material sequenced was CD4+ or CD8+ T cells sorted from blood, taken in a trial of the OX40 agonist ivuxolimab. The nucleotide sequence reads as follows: TGCAGCGTCTCCCCCCCGACTGAAGCTTTCTTT. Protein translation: CSVSPPTEAFF.